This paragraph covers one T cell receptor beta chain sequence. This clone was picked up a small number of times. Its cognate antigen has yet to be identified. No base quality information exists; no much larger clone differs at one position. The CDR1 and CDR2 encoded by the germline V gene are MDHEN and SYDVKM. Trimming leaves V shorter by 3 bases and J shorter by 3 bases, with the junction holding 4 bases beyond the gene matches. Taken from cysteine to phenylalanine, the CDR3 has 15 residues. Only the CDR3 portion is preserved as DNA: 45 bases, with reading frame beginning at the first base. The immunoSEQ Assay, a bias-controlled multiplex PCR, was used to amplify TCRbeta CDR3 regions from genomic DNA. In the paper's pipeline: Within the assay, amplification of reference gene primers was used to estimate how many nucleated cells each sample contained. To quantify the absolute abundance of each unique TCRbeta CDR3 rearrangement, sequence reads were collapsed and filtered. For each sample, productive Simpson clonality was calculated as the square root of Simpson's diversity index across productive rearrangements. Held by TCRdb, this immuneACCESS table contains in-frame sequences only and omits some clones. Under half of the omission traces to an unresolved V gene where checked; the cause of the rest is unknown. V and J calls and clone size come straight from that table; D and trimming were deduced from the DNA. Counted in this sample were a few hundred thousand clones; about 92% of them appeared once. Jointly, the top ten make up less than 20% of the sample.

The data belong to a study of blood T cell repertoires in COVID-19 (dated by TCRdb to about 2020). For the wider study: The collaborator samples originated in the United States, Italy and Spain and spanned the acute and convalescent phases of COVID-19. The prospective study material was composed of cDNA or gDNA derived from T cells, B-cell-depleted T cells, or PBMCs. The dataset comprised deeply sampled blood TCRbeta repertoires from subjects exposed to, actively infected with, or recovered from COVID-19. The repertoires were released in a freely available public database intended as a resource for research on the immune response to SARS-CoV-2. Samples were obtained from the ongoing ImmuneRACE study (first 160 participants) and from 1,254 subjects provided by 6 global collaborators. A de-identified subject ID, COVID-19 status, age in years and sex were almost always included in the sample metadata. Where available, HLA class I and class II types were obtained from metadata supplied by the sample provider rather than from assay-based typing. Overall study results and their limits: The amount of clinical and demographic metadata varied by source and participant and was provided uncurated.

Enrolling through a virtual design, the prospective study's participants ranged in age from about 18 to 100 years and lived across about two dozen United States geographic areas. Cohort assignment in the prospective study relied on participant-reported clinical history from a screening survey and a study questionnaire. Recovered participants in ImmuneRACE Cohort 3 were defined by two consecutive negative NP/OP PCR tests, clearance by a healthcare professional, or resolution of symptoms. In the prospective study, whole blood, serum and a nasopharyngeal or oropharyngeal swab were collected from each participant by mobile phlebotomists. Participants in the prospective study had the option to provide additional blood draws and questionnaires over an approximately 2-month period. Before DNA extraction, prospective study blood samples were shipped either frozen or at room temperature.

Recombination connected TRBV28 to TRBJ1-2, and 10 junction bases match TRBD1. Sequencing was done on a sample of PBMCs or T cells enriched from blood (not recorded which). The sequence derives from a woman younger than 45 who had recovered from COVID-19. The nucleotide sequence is TGTGCCAGCAGTTTGACAGGGACAGGGGACTATGGCTACACCTTC. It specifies CASSLTGTGDYGYTF.